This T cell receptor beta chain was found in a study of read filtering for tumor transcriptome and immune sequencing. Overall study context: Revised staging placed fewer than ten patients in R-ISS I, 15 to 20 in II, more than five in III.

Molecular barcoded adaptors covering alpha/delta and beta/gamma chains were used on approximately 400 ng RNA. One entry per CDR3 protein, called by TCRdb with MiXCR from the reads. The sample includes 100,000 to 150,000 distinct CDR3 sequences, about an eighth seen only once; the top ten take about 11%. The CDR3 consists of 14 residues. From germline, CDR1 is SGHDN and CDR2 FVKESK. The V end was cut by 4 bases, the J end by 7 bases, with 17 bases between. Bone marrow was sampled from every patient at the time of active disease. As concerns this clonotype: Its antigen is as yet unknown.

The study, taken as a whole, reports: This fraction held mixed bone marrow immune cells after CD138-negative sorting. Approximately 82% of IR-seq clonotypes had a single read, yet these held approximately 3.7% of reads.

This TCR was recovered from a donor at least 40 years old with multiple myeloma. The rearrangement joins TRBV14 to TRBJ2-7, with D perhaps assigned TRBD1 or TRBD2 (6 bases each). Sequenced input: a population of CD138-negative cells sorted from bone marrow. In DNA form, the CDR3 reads TGTGCCAGCAGCCCCCGTTCGGGGGCGGGGGAGCAGTACTTC. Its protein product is CASSPRSGAGEQYF.